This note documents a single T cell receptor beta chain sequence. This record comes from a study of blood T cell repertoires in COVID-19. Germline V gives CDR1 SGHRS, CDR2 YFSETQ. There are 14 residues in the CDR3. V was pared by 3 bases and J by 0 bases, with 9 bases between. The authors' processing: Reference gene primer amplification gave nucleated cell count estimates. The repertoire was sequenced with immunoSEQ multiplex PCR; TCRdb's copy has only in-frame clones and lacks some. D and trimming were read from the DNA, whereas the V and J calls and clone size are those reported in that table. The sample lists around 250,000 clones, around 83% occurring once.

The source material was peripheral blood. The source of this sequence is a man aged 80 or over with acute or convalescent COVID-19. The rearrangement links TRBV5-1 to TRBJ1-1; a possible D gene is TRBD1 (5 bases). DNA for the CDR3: TGCGCCAGCAGCTCGGGACTCCTGAACACTGAAGCTTTCTTT. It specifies CASSSGLLNTEAFF.